Presented here are 5 T cell receptor beta chains from one specimen sequenced in a study of pediatric ulcerative colitis. One to two pinch biopsies were taken from the rectum during colonoscopy. Assay used: immunoSEQ multiplex PCR; TCRdb lists only in-frame clones, some missing. Found here are about 36,000 clones, 60% to 75% of them singletons; the top ten hold approximately 0.74%. The sample consisted of gut tissue. The receptors were sampled from a boy between 10 and 17 years old with moderate ulcerative colitis.

The CDR3 here is CASKIITGGNEKLFF. CDR3 coding DNA: TGTGCCAGCAAGATAATAACAGGGGGTAACGAAAAACTGTTTTTT. The rearrangement links TRBV6-1 to TRBJ1-4; 8 nucleotides agree with TRBD1. The junction had 12 bases not matched to a gene; V was cut back by 7 bases and J by 8 bases. This CDR3 spans 15 amino acids. In germline, CDR1 is MNHNS, CDR2 SASEGT.

This chain uses TRBV6-1 with TRBJ2-2; a possible D gene is TRBD2 (5 bases). From germline, CDR1 is MNHNS and CDR2 SASEGT. Between the trimmed V and J ends, which lost 2 bases and 7 bases, there was a span of 11 bases. The CDR3 consists of 14 residues. The CDR3 DNA reads TGTGCCAGCAGTGAAAAGAGGGTTGACGGGGAGCTGTTTTTT. Amino acids: CASSEKRVDGELFF.

V usage is TRBV6-1 and J usage is TRBJ1-5; D is unclear. The V and J ends lost 4 bases and 11 bases respectively, with 12 bases between them. Looked up from germline, CDR1 is MNHNS and CDR2 is SASEGT. The CDR3 extends over 12 amino acids. DNA for the CDR3: TGTGCCAGCAGTGGGACCGTTTTGTCCCAGCATTTT. Protein: CASSGTVLSQHF.

The V and J genes are TRBV7-8 and TRBJ1-3; a weak D match, TRBD1 (5 bases). The CDR3 totals 17 residues. With 5 bases removed from V and 0 bases from J, the gap between germline ends came to 17 bases. The germline CDR1 and CDR2 sequences are SGHVS and FQNEAQ. CDR3: CASSPSGTASSGNTIYF. In nucleotides, the CDR3 is TGTGCCAGCAGCCCCTCGGGGACGGCGAGCTCTGGAAACACCATATATTTT. The full variable domain, with the rest looked up from reference TRBV7-8 and TRBJ1-3, is GAGVSQSPRYKVAKRGQDVALRCDPISGHVSLFWYQQALGQGPEFLTYFQNEAQLDKSGLPSDRFFAERPEGSVSTLKIQRTQQEDSAVYLCASSPSGTASSGNTIYFGEGSWLTVV.

The rearrangement uses TRBV5-1 and TRBJ1-3; D is undetermined. Trimming stripped 4 bases from V and 4 bases from J, with 9 bases between. This CDR3 is built from 13 residues. CDR1 SGHRS and CDR2 YFSETQ come from the germline V gene. The CDR3 loop reads CASSPILGNTIYF. The CDR3 region has the DNA TGCGCCAGCAGCCCTATACTCGGAAACACCATATATTTT.